This entry is about one TCR beta chain. Its antigen is undetermined. This record belongs to a study of cytotoxic CD8 clonotypes in ibrutinib-treated CLL. The overall study: Among patients, around 25 responded partially and 2 completely; around 14 then stayed remitted and 12 progressed after median around 68 months. General study points: Clonality showed a rise at ibrutinib response that reversed toward baseline at progression.

The protocol was immunoSEQ multiplex PCR, while the TCRdb copy is restricted to in-frame clones and leaves out a portion. The sample shows roughly 250,000 clones, roughly 70% of them seen only once. There are 13 residues in the CDR3. The J segment lost 4 bases and the V segment lost 5 bases, leaving 5 bases of the junction unmatched. CDR1 GTSNPN and CDR2 SVGIG come from the germline V gene (reference sequence). From cryopreserved PBMCs came 1.5 to 2.5 micrograms of genomic DNA used for TCR beta libraries. J is TRBJ2-7 and V is TRBV30; 10 bases are shared with TRBD1. This clonotype was sampled from a human donor with chronic lymphocytic leukemia. Source: PBMCs, taken after 24 months of ibrutinib treatment. As DNA, the CDR3 is TGTGCCTGGGGCGGGGGACAGGGGTACGAGCAGTACTTC. It yields the protein CAWGGGQGYEQYF.